These T cell receptor beta chains were read from a single sample in a study of T-cell memory formation after mild COVID-19. TCRdb processed the 5' RACE reads anew with MiXCR; each CDR3 protein has one entry. The data hold about 560,000 distinct CDR3 sequences, with about 22% observed a single time. The specimen was PBMCs or a T cell subset sorted from them (not recorded which). These receptors originate from an adult woman who had mild COVID-19 (a few samples of this study predate the infection). Cell type and time point are not known. Each CDR3 is given without its conserved first and last residue.

J gene,V gene,CDR3 protein
TRBJ1-2,TRBV3-1,ASSLSQSVYGYT
TRBJ2-2,TRBV20-1,SARDPSVGTGELF
TRBJ2-3,TRBV4-2,ASSHSQRPSTDTQY
TRBJ2-3,TRBV9,ASSVEGTSVTDTQY
TRBJ1-5,TRBV7-8,ASSLAPGGRVNQPQH
TRBJ2-1,TRBV6-2/TRBV6-3,ASYGGLAGVEQF
TRBJ2-2,TRBV10-2,ASSGGLAGPNTGELF
TRBJ1-1,TRBV18,ASSTGETEAF
TRBJ2-5,TRBV12-3/TRBV12-4,ASSFSGETQY
TRBJ2-3,TRBV27,ASSLEPSGRTDTQY
TRBJ1-5,TRBV20-1,SARTLQAQH
TRBJ1-1,TRBV5-1,ASSSLGQGVNTEAF